A single sample gave rise to the 30 T cell receptor beta chains below, sequenced in a study of blood T cell repertoires in COVID-19. Assay used: immunoSEQ multiplex PCR; TCRdb lists only in-frame clones, some missing. The table lists about 270,000 clones, about nine tenths of them singletons. Sequencing input: peripheral blood. Receptors originate from a man aged 35 to 55 with active or convalescent COVID-19.

The chain combines TRBV19 with TRBJ2-1; 8 bases fit TRBD2. Germline V gives CDR1 LNHDA, CDR2 SQIVND (reference sequence). This CDR3 comprises 17 residues. With V trimmed by 2 bases and J by 4 bases, 10 bases remained unmatched. DNA of the CDR3: TGTGCCAGTAGTATACGTACTAGCGGAGTGGGATACAATGAGCAGTTCTTC. This gives the protein CASSIRTSGVGYNEQFF.

The chain carries TRBV5-1 and TRBJ2-7, with 7 bases that match TRBD1. Trimming removed 4 bases from V and 3 bases from J; junction bases left unmatched: 4. CDR1 SGHRS and CDR2 YFSETQ come from the germline V gene. This CDR3 comprises 13 residues. Here the CDR3 DNA reads TGCGCCAGCAGCAGGACAGGATTCTACGAGCAGTACTTC. This sequence encodes CASSRTGFYEQYF.

V and J are TRBV5-1 and TRBJ2-5, with D perhaps TRBD2 (5 bases). The CDR3 sequence is 16 residues long. The V end was cut by 3 bases, the J end by 2 bases, with 17 bases between. Germline V gives CDR1 SGHRS, CDR2 YFSETQ. The CDR3 bases are TGCGCCAGCAGCTCCTACCAGCGGAGAGGTCAAGAGACCCAGTACTTC. The encoded protein is CASSSYQRRGQETQYF.

This clone showed up just a few times. The V and J genes are TRBV10-2 and TRBJ2-3, with 12 bases identical to TRBD1. Germline V gene data show CDR1 as WSHSY and CDR2 as SAAADI. The CDR3 has 19 amino acids. The V and J ends lost 0 bases and 4 bases, in that order; junction bases with no gene match: 11. CDR3 residues: CASSESTGTGGKWSDTQYF. CDR3 sequence (DNA): TGCGCCAGCAGTGAGTCGACCGGGACAGGGGGCAAGTGGTCAGATACGCAGTATTTT.

Here the CDR3 reads CASSPTGGKETQYF. CDR3 nucleotides: TGTGCCAGCTCACCGACAGGGGGGAAAGAGACCCAGTACTTC. The rearrangement links TRBV18 to TRBJ2-5, with 9 bases identical to TRBD1. J lost 3 bases, V lost 3 bases, and 2 bases had no gene match. CDR3 length: 14 residues. Per the germline V gene, CDR1 is KGHSH and CDR2 is LQKENI.

The chain couples TRBV7-9 to TRBJ2-3, with D possibly matching TRBD2 (5 bases). The CDR3 is made up of 12 amino acids. Trimming stripped 3 bases from V and 5 bases from J, with 6 bases between. CDR1 is SEHNR, CDR2 FQNEAQ, per germline (reference sequence). The CDR3 DNA reads as TGTGCCAGCAGCTTCCGGGGAGATACGCAGTATTTT. Encoded protein: CASSFRGDTQYF.

The V gene is TRBV28, the J gene TRBJ1-6; unclear D gene. Trimming removed 7 bases from V and 7 bases from J, with 17 bases in between. The CDR3 is 15 amino acids. Germline CDR1 reads MDHEN; CDR2 reads SYDVKM. This CDR3 reads CASILSTPGNSPLHF. The CDR3 bases are TGTGCCAGCATCCTTTCGACCCCCGGGAATTCACCCCTCCACTTT.

The V call is TRBV4-2, the J call TRBJ1-5, with a possible D match to TRBD1 (5 bases). The CDR3 consists of 15 residues. V was shortened by 4 bases and J by 5 bases, with 15 bases between the two germline ends. CDR1 is LGHNA, CDR2 YNFKEQ, per germline. CDR3 in amino acids: CASSLQGGLDQPQHF. CDR3 coding DNA: TGTGCCAGCAGCCTCCAGGGAGGCCTAGATCAGCCCCAGCATTTT.

The rearrangement uses TRBV5-4 and TRBJ2-3; D might be TRBD1 (5 bases). Germline lookup yields CDR1 SGHNT and CDR2 YYREEE (reference sequence). The CDR3 has 19 amino acids. Trimming left V 0 bases short and J 1 base short, with 21 bases between. This chain's CDR3 is CASSLEGGVPLGGTDTQYF. DNA for the CDR3: TGTGCCAGCAGCTTGGAAGGCGGCGTCCCGTTAGGGGGCACAGATACGCAGTATTTT.

V gene TRBV28 combines with J gene TRBJ2-5; possible D gene TRBD1, 6 bases. The CDR3 is made up of 15 amino acids. The germline V gene encodes CDR1 MDHEN and CDR2 SYDVKM. V was trimmed by 6 bases and J by 2 bases, leaving 16 bases between them. CDR3 DNA sequence: TGTGCCAGCAGATCCACAACCGGGACACAAGAGACCCAGTACTTC. Translated: CASRSTTGTQETQYF.

The chain has TRBV7-2 and TRBJ2-3; a weak D match, TRBD2 (6 bases). Per germline, CDR1 SGHTA and CDR2 FQGNSA. The CDR3 is made up of 17 amino acids. Trimming removed 5 bases at V and 2 bases at J, with 20 bases between. In DNA form, the CDR3 reads TGTGCCAGCAGCGAAGATTGGGACTCGCAGTCCACAGATACGCAGTATTTT. It codes for CASSEDWDSQSTDTQYF.

The CDR3 DNA reads as TGTGCCAGCAGCTCCCCCGGAGGGGCGGCGGGTGAGCAGTTCTTC. Amino acids: CASSSPGGAAGEQFF. This sequence joins TRBV13 and TRBJ2-1, with D tentatively TRBD2 (6 bases). The CDR3 is 15 residues long. Trimming took 4 bases from V and 9 from J, leaving 19 bases between them. The germline gives CDR1 PRHDT, CDR2 FYEKMQ (reference sequence).

This clone was counted a single time. The chain joins TRBV11-3 to TRBJ1-2, with a possible D match to TRBD1 (6 bases). The CDR3 is made up of 15 amino acids. V lost 4 bases, J lost 8 bases, and 20 bases lay in between. In germline, CDR1 is SGHNT, CDR2 YENEEA. The CDR3 is CASSSPSRGADGYTF. The CDR3 bases are TGTGCCAGCAGCTCACCTAGTCGGGGGGCGGACGGCTACACCTTC.

As DNA, the CDR3 is TGTGCCAGCAGTTACTCTAGGGCAGGGGGGGAAAAACTGTTTTTT. As protein: CASSYSRAGGEKLFF. V usage is TRBV6-5 and J usage is TRBJ1-4; TRBD1 matches 7 bases. This CDR3 comprises 15 residues. V shed 0 bases, J shed 8 bases, and the junction held 6 bases outside the gene matches. Germline V gene data show CDR1 as MNHEY and CDR2 as SVGAGI.

The chain links TRBV2 to TRBJ1-2; 8 bases align to TRBD1. The CDR3 extends over 16 amino acids. Germline V gene sequence: CDR1 SNHLY, CDR2 FYNNEI. V trimming: 6 bases; J trimming: 3 bases; junction bases outside the gene matches: 12. The CDR3 DNA reads TGTGCCAGCAGACCCGCCCCAGGGGGCCTAGACTATGGCTACACCTTC. Its translation: CASRPAPGGLDYGYTF.

The chain has TRBV9 and TRBJ2-2; D possibly corresponds to TRBD1 (5 bases). Per the germline V gene, CDR1 is SGDLS and CDR2 is YYNGEE. Trimming cost V 4 bases and J 3 bases, with 10 bases left between them. The CDR3 runs 14 residues. Here the CDR3 reads CASSPDSYTGELFF. DNA for the CDR3: TGTGCCAGCAGCCCCGACAGCTACACCGGGGAGCTGTTTTTT.

CDR3 sequence (DNA): TGTGCCAGCAGCCAACTCTCTGGGGCCAACGTCCTGACTTTC. This sequence encodes CASSQLSGANVLTF. The chain is built from TRBV7-9 and TRBJ2-6, with no clear D. Germline lookup yields CDR1 SEHNR and CDR2 FQNEAQ (reference sequence). V was trimmed by 5 bases and J by 0 bases, leaving 5 bases between them. There are 14 residues in the CDR3.

V and J are TRBV10-2 and TRBJ2-3; unclear D gene. The CDR3 contains 15 residues. Trimming took off 3 bases at V and 0 bases at J, with 10 bases between the two ends. Germline lookup yields CDR1 WSHSY and CDR2 SAAADI. For the CDR3, the DNA is TGCGCCAGCAGTGATCAGGCCGGCAGCACAGATACGCAGTATTTT. Translated: CASSDQAGSTDTQYF.

V usage is TRBV30 and J usage is TRBJ2-5; D is possibly TRBD2 (7 bases). Deletions cut 3 bases from V and 3 bases from J, with 17 bases between. Germline assignment: CDR1 GTSNPN and CDR2 SVGIG (reference sequence). CDR3 length: 15 residues. CDR3 nucleotide sequence: TGTGCCTGGAGGGGAGGGGGAGCGGGTGAAGAGACCCAGTACTTC. Translation: CAWRGGGAGEETQYF. Drawing the rest from reference TRBV30 and TRBJ2-5, the complete variable domain is SQTIHQWPATLVQPVGSPLSLECTVEGTSNPNLYWYRQAAGRGLQLLFYSVGIGQISSEVPQNLSASRPQDRQFILSSKKLLLSDSGFYLCAWRGGGAGEETQYFGPGTRLLVL.

This clone has more than one count but fewer than ten. V usage is TRBV5-1 and J usage is TRBJ1-4, with D hard to call. The CDR3 is made up of 16 amino acids. The germline gives CDR1 SGHRS, CDR2 YFSETQ. V dropped 0 bases and J dropped 8 bases, with 17 bases sitting between them. The CDR3 DNA reads TGCGCCAGCAGCTTGGACGTATCGACTAATTCGGAAAAACTGTTTTTT. Its protein is CASSLDVSTNSEKLFF.

The rearrangement links TRBV5-5 to TRBJ1-2; unclear D gene. Germline CDR1 is SGHKS and CDR2 is YYEKEE (reference sequence). The V end was cut by 0 bases, the J end by 4 bases, with 4 bases between. The CDR3 runs to 12 residues. CDR3 region: CASSLDGYGYTF. In DNA form, the CDR3 reads TGTGCCAGCAGCTTGGACGGCTATGGCTACACCTTC.

This chain joins TRBV4-1 and TRBJ1-4; D perhaps matches TRBD1 (5 bases). V shed 0 bases and J shed 0 bases, with 20 bases lying between them. Germline V lookup: CDR1 MGHRA, CDR2 YSYEKL. The CDR3 runs 20 residues. CDR3: CASSQDRDRLTGATNEKLFF. DNA of the CDR3: TGCGCCAGCAGCCAAGATAGAGACCGGTTAACAGGTGCAACTAATGAAAAACTGTTTTTT.

This clone has only a few counts. This sequence joins TRBV24-1 and TRBJ1-5; a possible D gene is TRBD1 (5 bases). Germline loops: CDR1 KGHDR, CDR2 SFDVKD. V dropped 7 bases and J dropped 9 bases, with 15 bases sitting between them. CDR3 size: 13 residues. The CDR3: CATSAAGHRPQHF. The DNA for the CDR3 is TGTGCCACCAGCGCGGCGGGGCATCGGCCCCAGCATTTT.

The sample holds one count of this clone. This sequence joins TRBV10-3 and TRBJ1-6; D ambiguous. Germline V gene sequence: CDR1 ENHRY, CDR2 SYGVKD. The CDR3 extends over 13 amino acids. Trimming stripped 4 bases from V and 3 bases from J, with 4 bases between. The CDR3 DNA reads TGTGCCATCAGTGGCAGCTATAATTCACCCCTCCACTTT. Translated, it gives CAISGSYNSPLHF.

The chain recombines TRBV30 with TRBJ1-2, with 7 bases aligning to TRBD1. This CDR3 region has 13 residues. Per germline, CDR1 GTSNPN and CDR2 SVGIG (reference sequence). V lost 2 bases to trimming and J lost 8 bases; unmatched junction nucleotides: 8. The CDR3 DNA follows: TGTGCCTGGAGTTCCTCAGGGGGAGAAGGCTACACCTTC. This translates into CAWSSSGGEGYTF. Full variable domain (missing parts from reference TRBV30 and TRBJ1-2): SQTIHQWPATLVQPVGSPLSLECTVEGTSNPNLYWYRQAAGRGLQLLFYSVGIGQISSEVPQNLSASRPQDRQFILSSKKLLLSDSGFYLCAWSSSGGEGYTFGSGTRLTVV.

This clone was picked up one time. The chain is built from TRBV24-1 and TRBJ2-3; D not certain. This CDR3 spans 14 amino acids. Trimming left V 5 bases short and J 2 bases short, with 10 bases between. CDR1 is KGHDR and CDR2 is SFDVKD in the germline V gene. The CDR3 nucleotides read TGTGCCACCAGTGCTTCCCCGTCCACAGATACGCAGTATTTT. Protein: CATSASPSTDTQYF.

The chain carries TRBV7-9 and TRBJ1-2; D is perhaps TRBD1 (6 bases). Germline lookup yields CDR1 SEHNR and CDR2 FQNEAQ (reference sequence). The CDR3 is made up of 15 amino acids. The germline V and J ends were trimmed by 2 bases and 8 bases, with 18 bases remaining between them. The CDR3 DNA reads as TGTGCCAGCAGCTTACAAATGGGCAGGGGCGAGGGCTACACCTTC. Translated: CASSLQMGRGEGYTF. The variable domain in full, completed from reference TRBV7-9 and TRBJ1-2, reads DTGVSQNPRHKITKRGQNVTFRCDPISEHNRLYWYRQTLGQGPEFLTYFQNEAQLEKSRLLSDRFSAERPKGSFSTLEIQRTEQGDSAMYLCASSLQMGRGEGYTFGSGTRLTVV.

The chain links TRBV11-2 to TRBJ1-2; D is unresolved. Germline V lookup: CDR1 SGHAT, CDR2 FQNNGV. The CDR3 spans 15 residues. V shed 0 bases and J shed 0 bases, with 8 bases lying between them. CDR3 sequence (DNA): TGTGCCAGCAGCTTAGAGATATTAGCTAACTATGGCTACACCTTC. It encodes CASSLEILANYGYTF.

In this sample, this clone turned up once. The CDR3 nucleotides are TGTGCCACCAGTGATGAGCACAGGGCTGAGCTGTTTTTT. Its protein product is CATSDEHRAELFF. The J gene is TRBJ2-2, the V gene TRBV24-1; D perhaps matches TRBD1 (6 bases). Trimming removed 3 bases from V and 11 bases from J, with 12 bases in between. Germline CDR1 is KGHDR and CDR2 is SFDVKD. The CDR3 loop spans 13 amino acids.

The rearrangement uses TRBV2 and TRBJ2-1, with TRBD1 matching 8 bases. J was trimmed by 6 bases and V by 8 bases; bases with no gene match: 12. The V gene's germline CDR1 is SNHLY and CDR2 FYNNEI. The CDR3 is 15 amino acids. The CDR3 DNA reads as TGTGCCAGCGCCCCCGCCCGGACAGGGAGCAATGAGCAGTTCTTC. As protein: CASAPARTGSNEQFF.